This T cell receptor (beta chain) was sequenced in a study of T cell repertoires in ileal Crohn's disease. On the study more broadly: The M6 sample came from neoterminal ileum during colonoscopy after surgery.

This clone was observed once. Sample time point: neoterminal ileum biopsy at postoperative endoscopy, about 6 months after surgery. The CDR3 has 14 amino acids. Germline-derived CDR1 and CDR2 are MGHRA and YSYEKL. Trimming removed 2 bases from V and 3 bases from J; junction bases left unmatched: 3. The method was immunoSEQ multiplex PCR; TCRdb's version includes in-frame clones alone and lacks a portion of them. Of under 6,500 clones detected, around 63% appear once; the ten largest clones hold 29%. The rearrangement uses TRBV4-1 and TRBJ1-1; 7 bases align to TRBD1. Sequenced input: ileal tissue. This receptor was obtained from an adult with Crohn's disease. CDR3 loop: CASSQITGDTEAFF. DNA of the CDR3: TGCGCCAGCAGCCAAATTACAGGGGACACTGAAGCTTTCTTT.